This T cell receptor (beta chain) was found in a study of blood T cell repertoires in COVID-19. Overall study: Samples of COVID-19 (acute and convalescent) were obtained from the United States, Italy and Spain.

Method: immunoSEQ multiplex PCR; TCRdb's copy keeps in-frame clones and lacks some. The sample includes about 390,000 clones, more than 75% of them seen just once. The table lists this clone with a few counts. All enrollees were roughly 18 to 89 years old and from under 25 US areas. The germline CDR1 and CDR2 sequences are MNHEY and SVGAGI. The CDR3 extends over 11 amino acids. This clonotype was obtained from a woman between 45 and 60 years old who had recovered from COVID-19. The chain employs TRBV6-5 and TRBJ1-3; weak D call: TRBD1 (6 bases). Sample: PBMCs or T cells enriched from blood (not recorded which). CDR3 residues: CEARGGNTIYF. The CDR3 coding sequence is TGTGAGGCGAGGGGGGGAAACACCATATATTTT.